This T cell receptor beta chain came from a study of blood T cells in healthy people across ages. This clonotype turned up a few times. Its antigen is not known. Next came a second PCR, run for about 6 to 12 cycles, which used a sample-barcoded 5' primer along with a J-beta primer mix. Via MiXCR, TCRdb re-called the 5' RACE reads, giving one row per CDR3 protein. The sample lists about 750,000 distinct CDR3 sequences; less than 70% were seen once. Notes on the study in general: Diversity of TCR beta per million T cells declined in a roughly linear way with age.

Germline V CDR1 and CDR2: KGHSH, LQKENI. The CDR3 totals 11 residues. The ends were cut back, 2 bases at V and 5 bases at J, with 2 bases in the middle. Material: blood. The rearrangement links TRBV18 to TRBJ2-3; the D is unclear. The origin of this receptor is a man aged 80 or over in good health. The CDR3 sequence is CASSPEDTQYF. The DNA of the CDR3 is TGTGCCAGCTCACCAGAAGATACGCAGTATTTT.